This TCR beta chain appears in the sequencing data of a study of human T cells and chemical hapten exposure. At the level of the study: How much TCR each sample yielded varied, mostly because pooled library volumes differed slightly. Broader study findings: Sensitizing to DPC left TCRs with a frequency above 1 in 1000 unaltered.

The library tagged each cDNA molecule with unique molecular identifiers. Original methodology: Across samples, TCR counts had a median of roughly 100,000 and ranged from about 20,000 to 750,000. Each CDR3 protein gets one entry after TCRdb re-called the 5' RACE reads with MiXCR. The V and J calls shown here were made by TCRdb, not taken from the authors' results. The data contain tens of thousands of distinct CDR3 sequences, 7.7% of them singletons. A word on this clonotype: What it binds is not known.

V shed 4 bases and J shed 0 bases, with 12 bases lying between them. The CDR3 totals 15 residues. From germline, CDR1 is LGHDT and CDR2 YNNKEL (reference sequence). Total RNA was isolated from unfractionated whole blood. The chain links TRBV3-1 to TRBJ2-5; D may be TRBD1 or TRBD2 (5 bases each). The TCR originated in a male donor in good health. Here the CDR3 DNA reads TGTGCCAGCAGCCCGCCTTTGGGGGACCAAGAGACCCAGTACTTC. Encoded protein: CASSPPLGDQETQYF.